This is a list of T cell receptor beta chains from one sample in a study of cytomegalovirus exposure and HLA in healthy donors. Only in-frame clones appear in the TCRdb table, and some are missing; sequencing was by immunoSEQ multiplex PCR. The top ten hold about 2.6% of the sample, which has around 140,000 clones, approximately 64% seen once. Sequencing input: PBMCs. These TCRs come from a woman aged 40-49 years in good health and CMV-seronegative. CDR3s include the opening cysteine and the closing phenylalanine or tryptophan. Fields, in order: D gene, CDR3 length, clone size, V gene, J gene, CDR3 protein, CDR3 DNA. D genes are given only for firm matches. Clone sizes are given selectively: once, few, many, or a class where the clone is expanded.

>-|15|-|TRBV6-1|TRBJ2-3
CASCGIAASTDTQYF
TGTGCCAGCTGCGGGATAGCGGCTAGCACAGATACGCAGTATTTT
>-|14|-|TRBV13|TRBJ1-1
CASSSPDSGTEAFF
TGTGCCAGCAGCTCCCCGGATTCAGGCACTGAAGCTTTCTTT
>TRBD1|14|-|TRBV28|TRBJ2-7
CASRSGGEGYEQYF
TGTGCCAGCAGGTCAGGGGGCGAGGGCTACGAGCAGTACTTC
>-|14|-|TRBV7-3|TRBJ2-1
CASSLAGGSNEQFF
TGTGCCAGCAGCTTAGCCGGGGGAAGCAATGAGCAGTTCTTC
>-|14|-|TRBV2|TRBJ1-1
CASRPGSPNTEAFF
TGTGCCAGCAGGCCCGGGTCGCCGAACACTGAAGCTTTCTTT
>TRBD2|18|once|TRBV4-3|TRBJ2-1
CASSPRWGGGASYNEQFF
TGCGCCAGCAGCCCACGGTGGGGCGGGGGGGCCTCCTACAATGAGCAGTTCTTC
>-|14|-|TRBV5-1|TRBJ2-3
CASSPWGPTDTQYF
TGCGCCAGCAGCCCCTGGGGCCCCACAGATACGCAGTATTTT
>-|13|-|TRBV29-1|TRBJ1-1
CSVSGVMNTEAFF
TGCAGCGTGTCAGGTGTTATGAACACTGAAGCTTTCTTT
>TRBD2|16|-|TRBV5-8|TRBJ2-3
CASTRGVLGYADTQYF
TGTGCCAGCACCCGGGGGGTCCTAGGTTACGCAGATACGCAGTATTTT
>-|16|-|TRBV10-3|TRBJ1-1
CATANRDSGVNTEAFF
TGTGCCACGGCAAACAGGGATTCAGGCGTGAACACTGAAGCTTTCTTT
>-|14|few|TRBV18|TRBJ2-4
CASSPTGAKNIQYF
TGTGCCAGCTCACCGACTGGAGCCAAAAACATTCAGTACTTC
>-|12|-|TRBV28|TRBJ2-7
CASSLTAGEQYF
TGTGCCAGCAGTTTGACGGCGGGCGAGCAGTACTTC
>-|15|few|TRBV5-1|TRBJ1-5
CASSSDGGGNQPQHF
TGCGCCAGCAGCTCGGACGGCGGGGGTAATCAGCCCCAGCATTTT
>-|13|-|TRBV2|TRBJ1-5
CASSEEGNQPQHF
TGTGCCAGCAGTGAGGAGGGAAATCAGCCCCAGCATTTT
>TRBD1|15|-|TRBV6-6|TRBJ2-5
CASSPRGQGKETQYF
TGTGCCAGCAGTCCTAGGGGACAGGGGAAAGAGACCCAGTACTTC
>-|14|-|TRBV7-2|TRBJ1-1
CASSPSRQNTEAFF
TGTGCCAGCAGCCCTTCAAGACAGAACACTGAAGCTTTCTTT
>-|15|few|TRBV5-5|TRBJ1-1
CASSLVQGGRTEAFF
TGTGCCAGCAGCTTGGTCCAGGGAGGAAGAACTGAAGCTTTCTTT
>-|13|few|TRBV6-1|TRBJ1-6
CASSDIRGSPLHF
TGTGCCAGCAGTGATATCAGAGGTTCACCCCTCCACTTT
>-|13|-|TRBV5-1|TRBJ1-1
CASSLSSNTEAFF
TGCGCCAGCAGCTTGAGTAGCAACACTGAAGCTTTCTTT
>TRBD1|14|-|TRBV2|TRBJ2-7
CASKRQGIPYEQYF
TGTGCCAGCAAACGACAGGGGATCCCCTACGAGCAGTACTTC
>-|14|-|TRBV7-8|TRBJ1-1
CASSLSFPNTEAFF
TGTGCCAGCAGCTTAAGCTTTCCGAACACTGAAGCTTTCTTT
>-|15|-|TRBV5-1|TRBJ2-4
CASSPGGAAKNIQYF
TGCGCCAGCAGCCCAGGCGGGGCGGCCAAAAACATTCAGTACTTC
>TRBD1|14|-|TRBV6-1|TRBJ2-7
CASMRDRGTYEQYF
TGTGCCAGCATGAGGGACAGGGGGACCTACGAGCAGTACTTC
>TRBD1|18|few|TRBV27|TRBJ1-1
CASSPNSGTALLGTEAFF
TGTGCCAGCAGTCCAAACTCCGGGACAGCACTTCTGGGCACTGAAGCTTTCTTT
>-|15|-|TRBV4-1|TRBJ1-1
CASSQVPDRNTEAFF
TGCGCCAGCAGCCAAGTTCCCGACAGGAACACTGAAGCTTTCTTT
>-|16|-|TRBV4-1|TRBJ1-6
CASSEEFNSYNSPLHF
TGCGCCAGCAGCGAAGAATTTAACTCCTATAATTCACCCCTCCACTTT
>TRBD1|16|-|TRBV19|TRBJ1-5
CASSTWDRGPGQPQHF
TGTGCCAGTAGTACGTGGGACAGGGGGCCCGGTCAGCCCCAGCATTTT
>-|13|few|TRBV18|TRBJ1-4
CASSPRTAEKLFF
TGTGCCAGCTCACCACGGACAGCTGAAAAACTGTTTTTT
>-|15|-|TRBV4-3|TRBJ1-1
CASSQIWAGNTEAFF
TGCGCCAGCAGCCAGATTTGGGCAGGGAACACTGAAGCTTTCTTT
>-|13|-|TRBV6-1|TRBJ1-2
CASSGGVTYGYTF
TGTGCCAGCAGTGGAGGAGTAACCTATGGCTACACCTTC
>-|14|-|TRBV7-2|TRBJ1-2
CASSPLGAHYGYTF
TGTGCCAGCAGCCCGTTGGGGGCCCACTATGGCTACACCTTC
>-|14|-|TRBV7-8|TRBJ1-4
CASSLDRVAEKLFF
TGTGCCAGCAGCTTAGACAGGGTCGCTGAAAAACTGTTTTTT
>-|15|-|TRBV25-1|TRBJ1-4
CASSEAGKTNEKLFF
TGTGCCAGCAGTGAAGCGGGGAAAACTAATGAAAAACTGTTTTTT
>-|15|-|TRBV12-2|TRBJ1-5
CASRLVRGVLKPQHF
TGTGCAAGTCGCTTAGTCCGTGGAGTTTTAAAGCCCCAGCATTTT
>TRBD1|16|-|TRBV7-8|TRBJ1-5
CASRSGTDNSNQPQHF
TGTGCCAGCAGATCCGGGACAGATAATAGCAATCAGCCCCAGCATTTT
>-|14|-|TRBV2|TRBJ1-2
CASSRKKSNYGYTF
TGTGCCAGCAGCAGGAAGAAAAGTAACTATGGCTACACCTTC
>TRBD1|14|-|TRBV6-5|TRBJ2-7
CASSALTGSGEQYF
TGTGCCAGCAGCGCGCTGACAGGGAGTGGCGAGCAGTACTTC
>-|16|-|TRBV30|TRBJ1-1
CAWVLAPRDRIPEAFF
TGTGCCTGGGTTCTTGCGCCGAGAGACAGGATCCCTGAAGCTTTCTTT